This T cell receptor beta chain was profiled in a study of shared clonotypes between healthy human individuals. Findings and limits, study-wide: Expectations were that clonotype sharing among donors would be affected by sequencing depth. The sharing of 4% to 5.5% of naive CD4 clonotypes was seen across several donors.

In the CD4+ fraction, cells were divided into CD45RA+ naive and CD45RA-negative memory subsets. The CDR3 length is 14 residues. V was clipped by 2 bases and J by 2 bases, with 10 bases between them. Germline V lookup: CDR1 MNHNS, CDR2 SASEGT. The protocol was immunoSEQ multiplex PCR, while the TCRdb copy is restricted to in-frame clones and leaves out a portion. The profile shows 2 million to 2.5 million clones, around 93% of them singletons. This clone was seen a single time. What it binds is not known. This clonotype originated in a young man in good health. Some clones in this sample may be carry-over from other donors' samples. The chain employs TRBV6-1 and TRBJ2-7, with D unclear. Sequenced: naive CD4+ T cells from PBMCs. Specified subset: CD45RA+ positively selected. The CDR3 protein is CASSESPWTYEQYF. For the CDR3, the DNA is TGTGCCAGCAGTGAATCTCCGTGGACCTACGAGCAGTACTTC.